Each of the 22 T cell receptor beta chains below was sequenced from the same sample in a study of T cells in Graves' hyperthyroidism and ophthalmopathy. RNA transcripts served as the template for amplifying TCR beta CDR3 regions. HTBI primers were used for first-round RT-PCR of the TCR CDR3. TCRdb independently ran MiXCR on the multiplex PCR reads; one entry per CDR3 protein. The sample records 540,000 or so distinct CDR3 sequences, just over 45% being singletons. Sequenced material: peripheral blood or thyroid tissue (not recorded which). The receptor set was obtained from an adult woman with Graves' disease, either hyperthyroidism or ophthalmopathy (not recorded which).

This clonotype was recorded at least ten times. CDR3 in DNA: TGCAGTGCTAGAGATCGGGTCTTGTCGTCCTACGAGCAGTACTTC. Translated, it gives CSARDRVLSSYEQYF. The chain couples TRBV20-1 to TRBJ2-7; the D is unclear. Germline lookup yields CDR1 DFQATT and CDR2 SNEGSKA (reference sequence). The CDR3 is 15 residues long. V lost 0 bases, J lost 1 base, and 13 bases lay in between.

Comments on this clonotype: The junction differs from germline at one of its ends, possibly a read error. V usage is TRBV15 and J usage is TRBJ1-2; TRBD1 matches 9 bases. CDR3 length: 16 amino acids. From germline, CDR1 is LNHNV and CDR2 YYDKDF (reference sequence). The CDR3 loop is CATSRGNRGLYYGYTF. CDR3 sequence (DNA): TGTGCCACCAGCAGGGGTAACAGGGGGCTCTACTACGGCTACACCTTC.

The chain has TRBV29-1 and TRBJ1-1; no definite D call. V lost 8 bases, J lost 3 bases, and 4 bases lay in between. This CDR3 has 9 amino acids. CDR1 is SQVTM, CDR2 ANQGSEA, per germline. The CDR3 sequence: CSRDTEAFF. Here the CDR3 DNA reads TGCAGCCGAGACACTGAAGCTTTCTTT.

This chain joins TRBV10-3 and TRBJ2-6, with a possible D match to TRBD2 (6 bases). Trimming pared 7 bases from V and 0 bases from J, leaving 10 bases between. Germline CDR1 reads ENHRY; CDR2 reads SYGVKD. The CDR3 covers 15 residues. The CDR3 coding sequence is TGTGCCATCACAGGGAGGCCCTCTGGGGCCAACGTCCTGACTTTC. Protein sequence: CAITGRPSGANVLTF.

This clonotype was seen ten or more times. This sequence joins TRBV2 and TRBJ1-5; tentative D call: TRBD1 (5 bases). Trimming shortened V by 6 bases and J by 5 bases, and 11 bases separated the two germline ends. The CDR3 is made up of 13 amino acids. CDR1 is SNHLY, CDR2 FYNNEI, per germline. The CDR3 is CASSAGGDQPQHF. CDR3 coding DNA: TGTGCCAGCAGCGCCGGAGGGGATCAGCCCCAGCATTTT.

The gene calls are TRBV5-1 and TRBJ2-5, with D tentatively TRBD1 or TRBD2 (5 bases each). V lost 2 bases and J 7 bases, leaving 12 bases between the germline ends. There are 13 residues in the CDR3. Germline V gene lookup returns CDR1 SGHRS and CDR2 YFSETQ. This CDR3 reads CASSFGTRGTQYF. The CDR3 DNA reads TGCGCCAGCAGCTTCGGGACGAGGGGGACCCAGTACTTC. The whole variable domain, filled in from reference TRBV5-1 and TRBJ2-5, reads KAGVTQTPRYLIKTRGQQVTLSCSPISGHRSVSWYQQTPGQGLQFLFEYFSETQRNKGNFPGRFSGRQFSNSRSEMNVSTLELGDSALYLCASSFGTRGTQYFGPGTRLLVL.

Comments on this clonotype: This may arise from a read error, as a much more abundant clone is one base away. V is TRBV11-2 and J is TRBJ1-3, with D possibly matching TRBD1 (5 bases). Trimming cost V 3 bases and J 0 bases, with 12 bases left between them. CDR1 is SGHAT and CDR2 is FQNNGV in the germline V gene. This CDR3 has 16 amino acids. This CDR3 reads CASSFRDQASGNTIYF. As DNA, the CDR3 is TGTGCCAGCAGCTTCAGGGATCAGGCCTCTGGAAACACCATATATTTT.

The chain joins TRBV20-1 to TRBJ1-6; no definite D call. This CDR3 is 13 amino acids long. CDR1 and CDR2 from the germline V gene are DFQATT and SNEGSKA (reference sequence). V lost 2 bases and J lost 4, with 6 bases in between. The CDR3 here is CSARPGYNSPLHF. The CDR3 bases are TGCAGTGCTAGACCGGGGTATAATTCACCCCTCCACTTT.

CDR3 sequence reads: CASSHQGTGELGYTF. DNA for the CDR3: TGCGCCAGCAGCCATCAAGGGACAGGGGAGTTAGGCTACACCTTC. This chain links TRBV4-1 with TRBJ1-2; TRBD1 matches at 10 bases. After removal of 3 bases from V and 8 bases from J, the junction contained 9 bases not matched to a gene. Germline assignment: CDR1 MGHRA and CDR2 YSYEKL. The CDR3 is made up of 15 amino acids.

This clonotype showed up many times. The V call is TRBV7-9, the J call TRBJ2-7; the D gene is possibly TRBD2 (6 bases). V was cut by 3 bases and J by 2 bases, with 11 bases left in between. Germline lookup yields CDR1 SEHNR and CDR2 FQNEAQ (reference sequence). This CDR3 comprises 14 residues. CDR3 loop: CASSLDGRPYEQYF. CDR3 bases: TGTGCCAGCAGCTTGGACGGGAGACCCTACGAGCAGTACTTC. Drawing the rest from reference TRBV7-9 and TRBJ2-7, the complete variable domain is DTGVSQNPRHKITKRGQNVTFRCDPISEHNRLYWYRQTLGQGPEFLTYFQNEAQLEKSRLLSDRFSAERPKGSFSTLEIQRTEQGDSAMYLCASSLDGRPYEQYFGPGTRLTVT.

This clonotype showed up many times. This chain uses TRBV11-3 with TRBJ2-2, with D perhaps TRBD1 (5 bases). CDR3 length equals 12 residues. Trimming removed 2 bases from V and 8 bases from J, with 6 bases in between. Germline V gene lookup returns CDR1 SGHNT and CDR2 YENEEA. CDR3 protein: CASSLRGGELFF. As DNA, the CDR3 is TGTGCCAGCAGCTTAAGGGGAGGGGAGCTGTTTTTT.

This clonotype has a count of ten or more. The junction departs from the called germline gene at one end, perhaps through a read error. The genes are TRBV14 and TRBJ1-1, with TRBD1 identical over 8 bases. The germline V gene encodes CDR1 SGHDN and CDR2 FVKESK. This CDR3 contains 13 residues. The CDR3 region is CASSQEPGQAFLF. CDR3 in DNA: TGTGCCAGCAGCCAAGAGCCGGGACAGGCCTTTCTCTTT.

V is TRBV20-1 and J is TRBJ2-5; 9 bases line up with TRBD2. The CDR3 runs 13 residues. Germline CDR1 and CDR2: DFQATT and SNEGSKA (reference sequence). V shed 6 bases and J 2 bases; nucleotides not matched to a gene: 4. The CDR3 DNA follows: TGCAGTGCGTTGCGGGGGGGGCAAGAGACCCAGTACTTC. Translating it yields CSALRGGQETQYF.

This clonotype was detected a few times. V is TRBV3-1 and J is TRBJ1-1; no firm D call. Germline CDR1 reads LGHDT; CDR2 reads YNNKEL (reference sequence). The CDR3 spans 14 residues. With 5 bases removed from V and 1 base from J, the gap between germline ends came to 11 bases. DNA for the CDR3: TGTGCCAGCAGCTTCGAACAGTCGAACACTGAAGCTTTCTTT. It codes for CASSFEQSNTEAFF.

The chain couples TRBV10-3 to TRBJ1-1; D is uncertain. V shed 7 bases and J shed 1 base, with 10 bases lying between them. Germline loops: CDR1 ENHRY, CDR2 SYGVKD. The CDR3 spans 13 residues. CDR3 nucleotides: TGTGCCATCATAGCTTCAGGGAACACTGAAGCTTTCTTT. It specifies CAIIASGNTEAFF.

In this sample, this clonotype turned up a few times. This chain links TRBV5-6 with TRBJ2-3; 8 positions match TRBD2. Germline CDR1 reads SGHDT; CDR2 reads YYEEEE. J was trimmed by 4 bases and V by 0 bases; bases with no gene match: 10. CDR3 size: 17 residues. CDR3 bases: TGTGCCAGCAGCTTGGAGGTTGCGGGAGGCGGATCAGATACGCAGTATTTT. Protein product: CASSLEVAGGGSDTQYF. The variable domain in full, with the rest retrieved from reference TRBV5-6 and TRBJ2-3, is DAGVTQSPTHLIKTRGQQVTLRCSPKSGHDTVSWYQQALGQGPQFIFQYYEEEERQRGNFPDRFSGHQFPNYSSELNVNALLLGDSALYLCASSLEVAGGGSDTQYFGPGTRLTVL.

This rearrangement joins TRBV5-1 to TRBJ2-7, with 8 bases aligning to TRBD1. Germline V gene lookup returns CDR1 SGHRS and CDR2 YFSETQ. J gave up 2 bases and V 6 bases, and 10 bases lay outside the gene matches. The CDR3 totals 15 residues. CDR3 DNA: TGCGCCAGCAACCGACAGGGGAGCGCCGCCTACGAGCAGTACTTC. Residues: CASNRQGSAAYEQYF. Full variable domain (remainder filled in from reference TRBV5-1 and TRBJ2-7): KAGVTQTPRYLIKTRGQQVTLSCSPISGHRSVSWYQQTPGQGLQFLFEYFSETQRNKGNFPGRFSGRQFSNSRSEMNVSTLELGDSALYLCASNRQGSAAYEQYFGPGTRLTVT.

The V call is TRBV11-1, the J call TRBJ1-4, with TRBD1 matching 7 bases. Germline CDR1 is SGHAT and CDR2 is FQDESV (reference sequence). The CDR3 consists of 16 residues. Germline trimming cut 7 bases from V and 8 bases from J; bases unmatched to any gene: 16. The CDR3, as DNA: TGTGCCAGCACCAGCTTAGGCGACAGGGAGGAGGAAAAACTGTTTTTT. Translation gives CASTSLGDREEEKLFF.

J is TRBJ2-2 and V is TRBV3-1, with a possible D match to TRBD2 (5 bases). This CDR3 is 14 amino acids long. The V and J ends lost 6 bases and 6 bases respectively, with 14 bases between them. Looked up from germline, CDR1 is LGHDT and CDR2 is YNNKEL (reference sequence). The CDR3 loop reads CASRPRGLSGELFF. For the CDR3, the DNA is TGTGCCAGCAGGCCTCGCGGGTTATCCGGGGAGCTGTTTTTT.

This clonotype was seen many times. The V and J genes are TRBV10-3 and TRBJ2-2, with TRBD2 identical over 8 bases. CDR1 is ENHRY, CDR2 SYGVKD, per germline. The ends lost 10 bases at V and 0 bases at J; junction bases unmatched: 4. This CDR3 is built from 14 residues. CDR3 sequence: CASIAGTNTGELFF. The CDR3 nucleotides read TGTGCCAGCATAGCGGGGACGAACACCGGGGAGCTGTTTTTT.

This clonotype has a count of ten or more. The chain is built from TRBV6-5 and TRBJ1-5, with D hard to call. The CDR3 is 13 residues long. Per the germline V gene, CDR1 is MNHEY and CDR2 is SVGAGI. Trimming took 0 bases from V and 7 from J, leaving 7 bases between them. In DNA, the CDR3 is TGTGCCAGCAGTTACTCGTACCGGCAGCCCCAGCATTTT. Residues: CASSYSYRQPQHF.

This clonotype was seen ten or more times. The chain couples TRBV3-1 to TRBJ1-1, with TRBD1 as a possible D gene (6 bases). Germline V gene data show CDR1 as LGHDT and CDR2 as YNNKEL (reference sequence). The CDR3 is 11 residues long. The V end was cut by 7 bases, the J end by 7 bases, with 10 bases between. CDR3 sequence: CASKGDIEAFF. CDR3 sequence (DNA): TGTGCCAGCAAAGGGGACATTGAAGCTTTCTTT.